Listed below are T cell receptor beta chains from one sample, sequenced in a study of shared clonotypes between healthy human individuals. The method was immunoSEQ multiplex PCR; TCRdb's version includes in-frame clones alone and lacks a portion of them. The sample has about 2,200,000 clones; approximately 94% are singletons. Sequencing was done on a sample of naive CD8+ T cells from PBMCs. These receptors came from a man aged 18 to 29 in good health. Some clones in this sample may be carry-over from other donors' samples. Both conserved end residues are part of each CDR3. D genes are given only for firm matches. Clone size is not always given. Where it is, it says once, few, many or a class for expanded clones.

d_gene: TRBD2
j_gene: TRBJ2-7
v_gene: TRBV7-9
abundance: .
CDR3aa: CASSSLADTYEQYF
CDR3nt: TGTGCCAGCAGCTCGCTAGCGGATACCTACGAGCAGTACTTC

d_gene: TRBD2
j_gene: TRBJ2-7
v_gene: TRBV9
abundance: .
CDR3aa: CASSVGSGGYEQYF
CDR3nt: TGTGCCAGCAGCGTGGGGTCGGGGGGCTACGAGCAGTACTTC

d_gene: TRBD2
j_gene: TRBJ2-7
v_gene: TRBV11-2
abundance: .
CDR3aa: CASDYSGRASEQYF
CDR3nt: TGTGCCAGCGACTATAGCGGGAGGGCTAGCGAGCAGTACTTC

d_gene: TRBD2
j_gene: TRBJ2-5
v_gene: TRBV12-5
abundance: .
CDR3aa: CASGLTKGGLAGRETQYF
CDR3nt: TGTGCTAGTGGTTTGACCAAAGGGGGACTAGCGGGACGAGAGACCCAGTACTTC

d_gene: TRBD2
j_gene: TRBJ2-3
v_gene: TRBV27
abundance: .
CDR3aa: CASKPTSGRNLFGTDTQYF
CDR3nt: TGTGCCAGCAAACCGACTAGCGGGAGGAATCTGTTCGGGACAGATACGCAGTATTTT

d_gene: .
j_gene: TRBJ2-7
v_gene: TRBV19
abundance: .
CDR3aa: CASSMGRSYEQYF
CDR3nt: TGTGCCAGTAGTATGGGCCGATCCTACGAGCAGTACTTC

d_gene: .
j_gene: TRBJ1-4
v_gene: TRBV5-1
abundance: .
CDR3aa: CASSPHRETNEKLFF
CDR3nt: TGCGCCAGCAGCCCCCACCGAGAAACTAATGAAAAACTGTTTTTT

d_gene: .
j_gene: TRBJ2-7
v_gene: TRBV14
abundance: .
CDR3aa: CASSPRGGITYEQYF
CDR3nt: TGTGCCAGCAGCCCCCGAGGAGGGATAACCTACGAGCAGTACTTC

d_gene: TRBD2
j_gene: TRBJ2-3
v_gene: TRBV6-1
abundance: .
CDR3aa: CASSEVLSGDTQYF
CDR3nt: TGTGCCAGCAGTGAAGTTCTTAGCGGGGATACGCAGTATTTT

d_gene: TRBD1
j_gene: TRBJ2-1
v_gene: TRBV7-3
abundance: few
CDR3aa: CASSEGTGGYEQFF
CDR3nt: TGTGCCAGCAGCGAAGGGACAGGGGGCTATGAGCAGTTCTTC

d_gene: .
j_gene: TRBJ1-1
v_gene: TRBV29-1
abundance: .
CDR3aa: CSVEAVNTEAFF
CDR3nt: TGCAGCGTTGAAGCAGTTAACACTGAAGCTTTCTTT

d_gene: .
j_gene: TRBJ1-3
v_gene: TRBV5-6
abundance: .
CDR3aa: CASRGGRAGNTIYF
CDR3nt: TGTGCCAGCAGGGGGGGCCGGGCTGGAAACACCATATATTTT

d_gene: .
j_gene: TRBJ2-7
v_gene: TRBV5-5
abundance: .
CDR3aa: CASSLHSPSSYEQYF
CDR3nt: TGTGCCAGCAGCTTACACTCCCCTAGCTCCTACGAGCAGTACTTC

d_gene: TRBD1
j_gene: TRBJ1-2
v_gene: TRBV15
abundance: .
CDR3aa: CATRRTGTDYGYTF
CDR3nt: TGTGCCACCAGGAGAACAGGGACAGACTATGGCTACACCTTC

d_gene: .
j_gene: TRBJ2-7
v_gene: TRBV5-1
abundance: .
CDR3aa: CASSLEWDSYEQYF
CDR3nt: TGCGCCAGCAGCTTGGAATGGGACTCCTACGAGCAGTACTTC

d_gene: .
j_gene: TRBJ1-5
v_gene: TRBV7-6
abundance: few
CDR3aa: CASSLVAGNQPQHF
CDR3nt: TGTGCCAGCAGCTTAGTGGCGGGGAATCAGCCCCAGCATTTT